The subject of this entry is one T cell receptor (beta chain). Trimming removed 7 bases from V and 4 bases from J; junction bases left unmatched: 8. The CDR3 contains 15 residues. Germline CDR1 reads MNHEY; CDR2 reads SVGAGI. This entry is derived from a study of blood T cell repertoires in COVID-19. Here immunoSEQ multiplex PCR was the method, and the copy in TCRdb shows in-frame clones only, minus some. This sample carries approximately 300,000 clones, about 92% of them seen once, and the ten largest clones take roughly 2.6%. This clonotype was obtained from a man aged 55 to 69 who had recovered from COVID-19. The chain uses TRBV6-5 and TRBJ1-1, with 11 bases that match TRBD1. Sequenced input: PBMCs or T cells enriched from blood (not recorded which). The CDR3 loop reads CASTTGGQGGTEAFF. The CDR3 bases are TGTGCCAGCACTACCGGGGGACAGGGGGGCACTGAAGCTTTCTTT.